This TCR beta chain was observed in a study of shared clonotypes between healthy human individuals. This CDR3 has 15 residues. Trimming left V 5 bases short and J 2 bases short, with 15 bases between. Germline CDR1 reads SGHTA; CDR2 reads FQGTGA. The sample holds a few counts of this clone. The antigen remains undetermined. The donors, all of them Caucasian adults, lived in Nashville, Tennessee. General study results and limits: Having only a few donors restricted how much genetic and exposure-history diversity was captured. Sequencing depth was expected to influence donor clonotype sharing. The sharing of about 5.3% of naive CD4 clonotypes was seen across a handful of donors.

Data came from immunoSEQ multiplex PCR; TCRdb stores just in-frame clones and leaves some out. Counted here are some 1,100,000 clones, around 82% occurring once; the ten biggest clones make up 0.4% to 0.55%. Sequenced sample: memory CD4+ T cells from PBMCs. Subset meaning: CD45RA-negative fraction. The chain is built from TRBV7-3 and TRBJ1-1, with D perhaps TRBD1 (6 bases). This TCR was sampled from a man aged 18 to 29 in good health. Some clones in this sample may be carry-over from other donors' samples. This chain's CDR3 is CASSRNGGSNTEAFF. In DNA, the CDR3 is TGTGCCAGCAGCCGAAATGGGGGCTCCAACACTGAAGCTTTCTTT.